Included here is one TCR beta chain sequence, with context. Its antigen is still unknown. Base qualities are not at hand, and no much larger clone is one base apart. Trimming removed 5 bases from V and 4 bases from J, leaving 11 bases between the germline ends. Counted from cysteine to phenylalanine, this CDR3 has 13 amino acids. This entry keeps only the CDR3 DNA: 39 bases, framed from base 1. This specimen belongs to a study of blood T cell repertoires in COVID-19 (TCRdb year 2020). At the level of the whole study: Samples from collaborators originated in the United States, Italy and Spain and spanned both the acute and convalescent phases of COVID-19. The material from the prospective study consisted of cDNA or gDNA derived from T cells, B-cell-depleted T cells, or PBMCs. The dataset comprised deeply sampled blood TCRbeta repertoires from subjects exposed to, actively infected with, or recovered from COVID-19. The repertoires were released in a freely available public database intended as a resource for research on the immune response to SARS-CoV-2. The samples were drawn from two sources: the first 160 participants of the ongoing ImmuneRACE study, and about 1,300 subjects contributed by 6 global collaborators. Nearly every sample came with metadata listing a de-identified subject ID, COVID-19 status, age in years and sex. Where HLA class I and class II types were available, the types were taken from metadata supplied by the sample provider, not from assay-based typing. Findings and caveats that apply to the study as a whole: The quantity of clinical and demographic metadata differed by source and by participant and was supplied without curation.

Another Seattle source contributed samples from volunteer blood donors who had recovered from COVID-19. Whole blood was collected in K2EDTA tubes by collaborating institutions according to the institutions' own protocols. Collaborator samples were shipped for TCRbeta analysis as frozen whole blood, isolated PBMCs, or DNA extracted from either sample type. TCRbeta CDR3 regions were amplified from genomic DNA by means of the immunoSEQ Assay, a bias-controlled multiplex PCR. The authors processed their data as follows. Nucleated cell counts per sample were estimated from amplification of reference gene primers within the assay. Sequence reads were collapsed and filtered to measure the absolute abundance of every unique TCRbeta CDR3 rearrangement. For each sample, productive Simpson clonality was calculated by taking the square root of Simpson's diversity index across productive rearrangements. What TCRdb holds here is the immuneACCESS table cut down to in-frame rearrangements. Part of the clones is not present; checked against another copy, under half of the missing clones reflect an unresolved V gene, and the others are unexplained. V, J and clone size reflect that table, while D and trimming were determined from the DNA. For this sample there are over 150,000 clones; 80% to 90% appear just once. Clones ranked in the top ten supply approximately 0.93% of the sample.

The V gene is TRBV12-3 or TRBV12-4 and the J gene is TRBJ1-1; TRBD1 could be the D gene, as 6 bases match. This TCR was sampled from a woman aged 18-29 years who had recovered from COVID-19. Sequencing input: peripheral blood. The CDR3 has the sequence CASSGIGGTEAFF. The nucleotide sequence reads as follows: TGTGCCAGCAGTGGGATAGGGGGCACTGAAGCTTTCTTT.